Below, 13 T cell receptor beta chains from the same sample are listed, as sequenced in a study of early T cells in non-severe SARS-CoV-2 infection. TCRdb re-called the 5' RACE reads through MiXCR, storing one row per CDR3 protein. This repertoire shows under 85,000 distinct CDR3 sequences, 9.5% found once; its top ten account for about 6%. What was sequenced was whole blood. Source of these receptors: an adult who was a healthcare worker with PCR-confirmed SARS-CoV-2 infection or an uninfected control (not recorded which).

The sample holds a few counts of this clonotype. The V and J genes are TRBV30 and TRBJ1-1; 10 bases are a match to TRBD1. CDR1 is GTSNPN and CDR2 is SVGIG in the germline V gene (reference sequence). The CDR3 covers 12 residues. Trimming took 7 bases from V and 3 from J; bases not matched to a gene: 2. The CDR3 spells CALDRGYTEAFF. The DNA for the CDR3 is TGTGCCTTGGACAGGGGGTACACTGAAGCTTTCTTT.

This chain connects TRBV24-1 to TRBJ2-2; no clear D gene. This CDR3 has 17 amino acids. Germline V gene data show CDR1 as KGHDR and CDR2 as SFDVKD. V gave up 5 bases and J gave up 2 bases, with 17 bases separating them. CDR3 protein: CATSAPTGSVNTGELFF. The CDR3 DNA reads as TGTGCCACCAGTGCGCCCACCGGGTCAGTCAACACCGGGGAGCTGTTTTTT.

This clonotype was picked up a small number of times. The CDR3 sequence is CASSSWTGTDTQYF. CDR3 in DNA: TGTGCCAGCAGCTCATGGACGGGCACAGATACGCAGTATTTT. The chain employs TRBV7-2 and TRBJ2-3; D remains unclear. V lost 4 bases and J 1 base, leaving 9 bases between the germline ends. The germline V gene encodes CDR1 SGHTA and CDR2 FQGNSA. The CDR3 sequence is 14 residues long.

The CDR3 DNA sequence: TGTGCCAGCGAAGGACTAGTGGGGACCACAGATACGCAGTATTTT. As protein: CASEGLVGTTDTQYF. The J gene is TRBJ2-3, the V gene TRBV6-1; TRBD2 matches 7 bases. Germline-derived CDR1 and CDR2 are MNHNS and SASEGT. This CDR3 region has 15 residues. J was trimmed by 2 bases and V by 8 bases; bases with no gene match: 10.

The rearrangement links TRBV12-3 or TRBV12-4 to TRBJ1-2; TRBD1 aligns across 7 bases. J gave up 3 bases and V 3 bases, and 1 base lay outside the gene matches. This CDR3 has 13 residues. This CDR3 reads CASSFDRDYGYTF. The CDR3 DNA reads TGTGCCAGCAGTTTCGACAGGGACTATGGCTACACCTTC.

This sequence joins TRBV2 and TRBJ2-1; D gene uncertain. The CDR3 consists of 15 residues. Germline loops: CDR1 SNHLY, CDR2 FYNNEI. The V end was cut by 5 bases, the J end by 5 bases, with 16 bases between. The CDR3 DNA follows: TGTGCCAGCAGTCTGACTGGAAACCCCGACAATGAGCAGTTCTTC. Amino acids: CASSLTGNPDNEQFF.

The chain recombines TRBV2 with TRBJ1-6; possible D gene TRBD1, 5 bases. This CDR3 is built from 15 residues. With 2 bases removed from V and 7 bases from J, the gap between germline ends came to 12 bases. From germline, CDR1 is SNHLY and CDR2 FYNNEI. CDR3 in amino acids: CASSEWTGANSPLHF. Written as DNA, the CDR3 is TGTGCCAGCAGTGAATGGACCGGGGCGAATTCACCCCTCCACTTT.

This clonotype was recorded a few times. The chain carries TRBV20-1 and TRBJ2-4; TRBD1 aligns across 8 bases. V shed 3 bases, J shed 6 bases, and the junction held 13 bases outside the gene matches. Per the germline V gene, CDR1 is DFQATT and CDR2 is SNEGSKA (reference sequence). The CDR3 extends over 16 amino acids. This chain's CDR3 is CSARMDRAISTNIQYF. In DNA, the CDR3 is TGCAGTGCTAGGATGGACAGGGCGATTTCTACAAACATTCAGTACTTC.

The chain uses TRBV29-1 and TRBJ2-7; 7 nucleotides align to TRBD1. The J segment lost 5 bases and the V segment lost 0 bases, leaving 7 bases of the junction unmatched. Per the germline V gene, CDR1 is SQVTM and CDR2 is ANQGSEA. The CDR3 totals 14 residues. CDR3 DNA sequence: TGCAGCGTTGAAGAATGGGGACAGCGGAACGAGCAGTACTTC. This encodes CSVEEWGQRNEQYF.

The chain employs TRBV6-2 or TRBV6-3 and TRBJ1-5, with 7 bases matching TRBD1. The CDR3 is made up of 12 amino acids. Per germline, CDR1 MNHEY and CDR2 SVGEGT. V shed 8 bases, J shed 4 bases, and the junction held 2 bases outside the gene matches. The CDR3: CASQDRNQPQHF. CDR3 coding DNA: TGTGCCAGCCAGGACAGGAATCAGCCCCAGCATTTT.

The V call is TRBV16, the J call TRBJ2-7, with D maybe TRBD2 (5 bases). Germline V CDR1 and CDR2: KGHSY, FQNENV. Trimming stripped 5 bases from V and 7 bases from J, with 9 bases between. The CDR3 length is 11 residues. The CDR3 DNA follows: TGTGCCAGCAGCTCCTCGGGGGAGCAGTACTTC. Translation: CASSSSGEQYF.

This clonotype came up a few times. The chain joins TRBV4-3 to TRBJ2-1; the D gene is possibly TRBD2 (5 bases). Trimming left V 8 bases short and J 5 bases short, with 16 bases between. This CDR3 is 14 amino acids long. Germline CDR1 LGHNA, CDR2 YSLEER. CDR3 region: CASALELVHNEQFF. The CDR3 region has the DNA TGCGCCAGCGCCTTGGAACTAGTACACAATGAGCAGTTCTTC.

This clonotype was counted only a few times. Here the CDR3 reads CASSLLGHSYEQYF. The CDR3 coding sequence is TGTGCCAGCAGTTTATTGGGACACTCCTACGAGCAGTACTTC. The chain is built from TRBV28 and TRBJ2-7, with D tentatively TRBD1 (6 bases). V lost 1 base and J 0 bases, leaving 7 bases between the germline ends. CDR3 length equals 14 residues. The V gene's germline CDR1 is MDHEN and CDR2 SYDVKM.